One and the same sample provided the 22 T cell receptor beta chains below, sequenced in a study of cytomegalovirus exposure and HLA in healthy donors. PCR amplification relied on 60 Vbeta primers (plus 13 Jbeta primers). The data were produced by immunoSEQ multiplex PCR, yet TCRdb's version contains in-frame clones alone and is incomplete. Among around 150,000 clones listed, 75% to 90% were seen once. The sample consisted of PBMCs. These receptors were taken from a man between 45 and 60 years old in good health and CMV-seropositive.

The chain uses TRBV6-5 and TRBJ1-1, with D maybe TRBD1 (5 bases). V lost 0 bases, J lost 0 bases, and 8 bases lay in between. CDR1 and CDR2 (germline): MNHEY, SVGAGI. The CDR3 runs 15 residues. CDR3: CASSYSTRVNTEAFF. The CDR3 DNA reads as TGTGCCAGCAGTTACTCGACCAGGGTGAACACTGAAGCTTTCTTT.

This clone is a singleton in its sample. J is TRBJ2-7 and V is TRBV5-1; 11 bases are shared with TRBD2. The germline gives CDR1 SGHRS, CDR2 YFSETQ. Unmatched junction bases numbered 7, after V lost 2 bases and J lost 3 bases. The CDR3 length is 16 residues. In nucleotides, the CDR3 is TGCGCCAGCAGCTTATCTACGGGGACTAGCGGCTACGAGCAGTACTTC. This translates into CASSLSTGTSGYEQYF. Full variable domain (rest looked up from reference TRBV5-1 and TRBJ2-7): KAGVTQTPRYLIKTRGQQVTLSCSPISGHRSVSWYQQTPGQGLQFLFEYFSETQRNKGNFPGRFSGRQFSNSRSEMNVSTLELGDSALYLCASSLSTGTSGYEQYFGPGTRLTVT.

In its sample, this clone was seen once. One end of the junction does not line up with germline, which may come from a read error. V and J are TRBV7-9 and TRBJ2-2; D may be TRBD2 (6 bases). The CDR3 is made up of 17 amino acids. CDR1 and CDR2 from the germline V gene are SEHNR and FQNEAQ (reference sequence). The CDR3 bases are TGTTCCAGCAGCTTAACCTCTACCAGCAGGGAGGCCGGGGAGCTGTTTTTT. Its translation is CSSSLTSTSREAGELFF.

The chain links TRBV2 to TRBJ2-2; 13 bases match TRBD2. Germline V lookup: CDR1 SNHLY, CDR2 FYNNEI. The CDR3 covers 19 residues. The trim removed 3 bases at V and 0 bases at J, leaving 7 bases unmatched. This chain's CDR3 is CASSDFGLAGATNTGELFF. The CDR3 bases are TGTGCCAGCAGTGATTTCGGACTAGCGGGGGCCACGAACACCGGGGAGCTGTTTTTT.

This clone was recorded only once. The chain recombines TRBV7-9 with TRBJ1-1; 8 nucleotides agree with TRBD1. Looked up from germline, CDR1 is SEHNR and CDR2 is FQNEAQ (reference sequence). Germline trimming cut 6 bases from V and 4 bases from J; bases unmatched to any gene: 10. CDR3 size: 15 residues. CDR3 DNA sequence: TGTGCCAGCAGGGGGCAGGGGGCGCGTAGCACTGAAGCTTTCTTT. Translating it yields CASRGQGARSTEAFF.

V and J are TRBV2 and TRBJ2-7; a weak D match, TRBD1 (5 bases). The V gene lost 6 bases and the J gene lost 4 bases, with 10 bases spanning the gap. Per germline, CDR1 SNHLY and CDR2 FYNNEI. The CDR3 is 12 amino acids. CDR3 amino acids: CASRADIYEQYF. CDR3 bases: TGTGCCAGCAGGGCGGACATTTACGAGCAGTACTTC.

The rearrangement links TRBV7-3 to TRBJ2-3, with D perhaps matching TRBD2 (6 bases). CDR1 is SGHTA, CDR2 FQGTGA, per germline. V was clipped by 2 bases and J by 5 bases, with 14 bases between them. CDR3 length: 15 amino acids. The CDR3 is CASSLGGFYGDTQYF. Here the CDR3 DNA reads TGTGCCAGCAGCTTAGGGGGGTTTTACGGAGATACGCAGTATTTT.

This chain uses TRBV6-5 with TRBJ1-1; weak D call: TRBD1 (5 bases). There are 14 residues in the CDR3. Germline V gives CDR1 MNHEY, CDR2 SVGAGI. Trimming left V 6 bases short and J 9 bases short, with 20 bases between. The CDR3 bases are TGTGCCAGCAGGCACCTTCAACAGGTCGGTAAAGCTTTCTTT. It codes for CASRHLQQVGKAFF.

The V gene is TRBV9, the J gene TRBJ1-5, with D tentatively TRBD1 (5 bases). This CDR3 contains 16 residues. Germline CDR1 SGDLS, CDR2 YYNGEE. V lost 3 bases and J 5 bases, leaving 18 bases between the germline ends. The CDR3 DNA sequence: TGTGCCAGCAGCGGAAGAGGTGGGGTAGGGGATCAGCCCCAGCATTTT. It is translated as CASSGRGGVGDQPQHF.

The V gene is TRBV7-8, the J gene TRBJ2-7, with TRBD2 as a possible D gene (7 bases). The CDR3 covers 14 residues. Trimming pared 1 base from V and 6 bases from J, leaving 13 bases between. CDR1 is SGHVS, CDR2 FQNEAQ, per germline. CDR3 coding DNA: TGTGCCAGCAGCTTAGAACGGGGGGCCGGCGAGCAGTACTTC. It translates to CASSLERGAGEQYF.

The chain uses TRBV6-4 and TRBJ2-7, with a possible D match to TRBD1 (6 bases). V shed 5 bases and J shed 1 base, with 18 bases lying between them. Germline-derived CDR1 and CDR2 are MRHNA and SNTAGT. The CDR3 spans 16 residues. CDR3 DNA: TGTGCCAGCAGTCAAAGAGGACAGTCCAGTTCCTACGAGCAGTACTTC. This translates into CASSQRGQSSSYEQYF.

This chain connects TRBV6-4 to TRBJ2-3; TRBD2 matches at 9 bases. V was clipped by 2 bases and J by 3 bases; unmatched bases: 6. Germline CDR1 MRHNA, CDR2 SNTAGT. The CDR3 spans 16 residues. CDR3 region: CASSDQGTSMTDTQYF. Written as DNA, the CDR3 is TGTGCCAGCAGTGACCAAGGGACTAGCATGACAGATACGCAGTATTTT.

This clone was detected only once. The CDR3, as DNA: TGTGCCACCAGCAGAGATTTGACTAGCGCGAACACCGGGGAGCTGTTTTTT. Translation gives CATSRDLTSANTGELFF. This chain uses TRBV15 with TRBJ2-2; 8 positions agree with TRBD2. CDR3 length equals 17 residues. CDR1 and CDR2 from the germline V gene are LNHNV and YYDKDF (reference sequence). V lost 0 bases, J lost 0 bases, and 3 bases stayed unmatched.

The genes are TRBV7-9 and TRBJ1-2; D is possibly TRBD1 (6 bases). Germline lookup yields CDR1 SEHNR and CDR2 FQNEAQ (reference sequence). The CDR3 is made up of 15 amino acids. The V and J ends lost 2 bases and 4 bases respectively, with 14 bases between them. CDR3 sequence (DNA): TGTGCCAGCAGCTTAACGGGCGGACAGAGCTATGGCTACACCTTC. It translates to CASSLTGGQSYGYTF.

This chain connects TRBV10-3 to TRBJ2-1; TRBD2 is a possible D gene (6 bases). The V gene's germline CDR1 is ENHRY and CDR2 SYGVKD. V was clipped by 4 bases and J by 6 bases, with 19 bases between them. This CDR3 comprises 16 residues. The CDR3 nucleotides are TGTGCCATCAGTGTCAGTCTTGGAGCTAGCGTCAATGAGCAGTTCTTC. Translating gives CAISVSLGASVNEQFF.

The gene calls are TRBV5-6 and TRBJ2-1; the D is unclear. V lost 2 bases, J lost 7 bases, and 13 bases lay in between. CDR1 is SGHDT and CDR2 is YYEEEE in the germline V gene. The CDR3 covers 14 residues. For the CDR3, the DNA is TGTGCCAGCAGCTTTACAACCCCCCGAAATGAGCAGTTCTTC. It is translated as CASSFTTPRNEQFF.

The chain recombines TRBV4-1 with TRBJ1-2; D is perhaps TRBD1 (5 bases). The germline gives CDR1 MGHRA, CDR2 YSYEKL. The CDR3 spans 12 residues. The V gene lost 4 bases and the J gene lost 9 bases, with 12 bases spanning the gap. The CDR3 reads CASSPSGGSYTF. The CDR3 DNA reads TGCGCCAGCAGCCCCTCGGGGGGAAGCTACACCTTC.

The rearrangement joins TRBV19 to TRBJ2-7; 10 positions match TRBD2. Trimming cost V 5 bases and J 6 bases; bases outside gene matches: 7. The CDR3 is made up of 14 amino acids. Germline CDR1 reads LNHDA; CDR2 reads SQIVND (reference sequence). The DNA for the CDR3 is TGTGCCAGTAGTCAAGCGGGGGGGCTCTCCGAGCAGTACTTC. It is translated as CASSQAGGLSEQYF.

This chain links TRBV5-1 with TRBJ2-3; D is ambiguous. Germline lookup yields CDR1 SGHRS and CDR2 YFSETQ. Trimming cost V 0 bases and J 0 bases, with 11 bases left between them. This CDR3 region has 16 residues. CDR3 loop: CASSLAQSTSTDTQYF. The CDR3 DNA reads TGCGCCAGCAGCTTGGCCCAGTCAACAAGCACAGATACGCAGTATTTT. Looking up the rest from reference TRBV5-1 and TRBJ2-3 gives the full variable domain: KAGVTQTPRYLIKTRGQQVTLSCSPISGHRSVSWYQQTPGQGLQFLFEYFSETQRNKGNFPGRFSGRQFSNSRSEMNVSTLELGDSALYLCASSLAQSTSTDTQYFGPGTRLTVL.

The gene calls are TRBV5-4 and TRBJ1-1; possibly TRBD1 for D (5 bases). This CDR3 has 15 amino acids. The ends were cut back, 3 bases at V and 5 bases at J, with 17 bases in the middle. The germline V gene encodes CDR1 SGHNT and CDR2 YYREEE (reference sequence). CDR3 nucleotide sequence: TGTGCCAGCAGCTCCCCCGGGGAGGGGTGGACTGAAGCTTTCTTT. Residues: CASSSPGEGWTEAFF.

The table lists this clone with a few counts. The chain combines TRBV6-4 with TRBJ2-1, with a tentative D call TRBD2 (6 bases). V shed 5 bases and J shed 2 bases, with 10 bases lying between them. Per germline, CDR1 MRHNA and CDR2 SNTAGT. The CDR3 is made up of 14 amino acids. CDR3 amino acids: CASSPGETYNEQFF. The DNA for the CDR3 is TGTGCCAGCAGTCCGGGGGAAACCTACAATGAGCAGTTCTTC.

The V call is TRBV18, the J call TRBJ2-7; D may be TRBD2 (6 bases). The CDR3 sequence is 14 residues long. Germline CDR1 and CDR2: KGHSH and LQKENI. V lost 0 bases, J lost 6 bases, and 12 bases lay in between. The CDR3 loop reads CASSPPGQGGEQYF. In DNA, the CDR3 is TGTGCCAGCTCACCACCCGGGCAGGGAGGCGAGCAGTACTTC.